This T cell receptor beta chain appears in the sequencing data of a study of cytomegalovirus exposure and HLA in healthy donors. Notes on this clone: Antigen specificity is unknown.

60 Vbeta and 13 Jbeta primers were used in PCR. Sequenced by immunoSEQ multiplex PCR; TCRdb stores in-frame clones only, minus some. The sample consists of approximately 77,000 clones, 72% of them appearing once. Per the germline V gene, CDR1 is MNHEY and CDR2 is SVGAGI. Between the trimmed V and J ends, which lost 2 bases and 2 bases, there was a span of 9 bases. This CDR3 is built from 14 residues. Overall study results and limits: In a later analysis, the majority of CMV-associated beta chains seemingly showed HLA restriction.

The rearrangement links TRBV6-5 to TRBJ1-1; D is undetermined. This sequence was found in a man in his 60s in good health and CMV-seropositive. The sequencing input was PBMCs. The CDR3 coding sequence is TGTGCCAGCAGTTACACCCCGGGAAACACTGAAGCTTTCTTT. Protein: CASSYTPGNTEAFF.